The next 13 T cell receptor beta chains were all read from a single sample in a study of cytomegalovirus exposure and HLA in healthy donors. Primers included in the PCR were 60 Vbeta and 13 Jbeta primers. Only in-frame clones appear in the TCRdb table, and some are missing; sequencing was by immunoSEQ multiplex PCR. This table holds 100,000 to 150,000 clones, 75% to 90% found once. Sample: PBMCs. The source of these receptors is a man aged 30 to 39 in good health and CMV-seronegative.

The J gene is TRBJ2-3, the V gene TRBV10-3; 9 nucleotides align to TRBD2. Germline V gives CDR1 ENHRY, CDR2 SYGVKD. The CDR3 runs 15 residues. The trim removed 3 bases at V and 1 base at J, leaving 2 bases unmatched. The CDR3 spells CAISEGGGGTDTQYF. The CDR3 bases are TGTGCCATCAGTGAAGGCGGGGGGGGCACAGATACGCAGTATTTT.

The chain has TRBV2 and TRBJ1-4; tentative D call: TRBD1 (6 bases). Germline assignment: CDR1 SNHLY and CDR2 FYNNEI. The V gene lost 5 bases and the J gene lost 7 bases, with 8 bases spanning the gap. The CDR3 sequence is 12 residues long. CDR3 loop: CASSNRAEKLFF. In nucleotides, the CDR3 is TGTGCCAGCAGTAACAGGGCTGAAAAACTGTTTTTT.

CDR3 DNA: TGTGCCAGCAGTCGCGGGGGGGCGGGGGAGACCCAGTACTTC. Amino acids: CASSRGGAGETQYF. The chain uses TRBV7-2 and TRBJ2-5, with 9 nucleotides matching TRBD2. V dropped 6 bases and J dropped 5; count of bases not matched to a gene: 7. The germline gives CDR1 SGHTA, CDR2 FQGNSA. The CDR3 is 14 residues long.

V and J are TRBV2 and TRBJ2-4; D is possibly TRBD1 (6 bases). The CDR3 totals 17 residues. Trimming shortened V by 6 bases and J by 6 bases, and 24 bases separated the two germline ends. Germline V gene lookup returns CDR1 SNHLY and CDR2 FYNNEI. CDR3 in DNA: TGTGCCAGCAGGGAATTTCAGGGGTCTCGGCAACGAAACATTCAGTACTTC. It codes for CASREFQGSRQRNIQYF.

The chain is built from TRBV7-9 and TRBJ1-4, with no clear D. CDR1 and CDR2 from the germline V gene are SEHNR and FQNEAQ (reference sequence). Trimming left V 5 bases short and J 0 bases short, with 13 bases between. This CDR3 spans 16 amino acids. The CDR3 nucleotides are TGTGCCAGCAGCCCCTCAAGTCGAGCAACTAATGAAAAACTGTTTTTT. This translates into CASSPSSRATNEKLFF.

The V gene is TRBV6-1, the J gene TRBJ2-1; tentative D call: TRBD1 (7 bases). Trimming pared 10 bases from V and 10 bases from J, leaving 23 bases between. CDR3 length equals 14 residues. Per germline, CDR1 MNHNS and CDR2 SASEGT. This chain's CDR3 is CAIDPGGTIREQFF. CDR3 nucleotides: TGTGCCATCGACCCAGGGGGGACGATCAGGGAGCAGTTCTTC.

The chain joins TRBV9 to TRBJ2-2; 7 nucleotides align to TRBD1. Per germline, CDR1 SGDLS and CDR2 YYNGEE. The CDR3 has 15 amino acids. J was trimmed by 7 bases and V by 4 bases; bases with no gene match: 10. CDR3 nucleotide sequence: TGTGCCAGCAGCTTCCCACAGGGGAAGAACGGGGAGCTGTTTTTT. It yields the protein CASSFPQGKNGELFF.

The rearrangement uses TRBV7-2 and TRBJ2-5; D unclear. V shed 1 base and J shed 5 bases, with 11 bases lying between them. The CDR3 is 14 amino acids. CDR1 and CDR2 from the germline V gene are SGHTA and FQGNSA. Here the CDR3 DNA reads TGTGCCAGCAGCTTAGGTTGGGCTTCCGAGACCCAGTACTTC. Translated: CASSLGWASETQYF.

The chain's CDR3 is CASSLYYGYTF. Written as DNA, the CDR3 is TGTGCCAGCAGCCTCTACTATGGCTACACCTTC. The chain is built from TRBV5-8 and TRBJ1-2; D unresolved. Between the trimmed V and J ends, which lost 4 bases and 3 bases, there was a span of 4 bases. The CDR3 has 11 residues. From germline, CDR1 is SGHTS and CDR2 YDEGEE.

The chain couples TRBV7-9 to TRBJ1-2; TRBD1 matches at 7 bases. The V and J ends lost 5 bases and 3 bases, in that order; junction bases with no gene match: 3. This CDR3 is built from 13 residues. Germline values: CDR1 SEHNR, CDR2 FQNEAQ (reference sequence). The CDR3 protein is CASSGGQYYGYTF. Written as DNA, the CDR3 is TGTGCCAGCAGCGGGGGACAGTACTATGGCTACACCTTC.

This clone was recorded once. J is TRBJ1-1 and V is TRBV28; no reliable D call. The V gene lost 2 bases and the J gene lost 4 bases, with 11 bases spanning the gap. Looked up from germline, CDR1 is MDHEN and CDR2 is SYDVKM. The CDR3 length is 14 residues. CDR3 nucleotides: TGTGCCAGCAGTTTAAGGCTGGAGAGCACTGAAGCTTTCTTT. This sequence encodes CASSLRLESTEAFF.

This sequence joins TRBV6-5 and TRBJ2-2; no firm D call. The CDR3 consists of 14 residues. Germline V lookup: CDR1 MNHEY, CDR2 SVGAGI. Trimming cost V 0 bases and J 2 bases, with 4 bases left between them. CDR3 protein: CASSYSTNTGELFF. The CDR3 bases are TGTGCCAGCAGTTACTCGACTAACACCGGGGAGCTGTTTTTT.

This chain connects TRBV5-1 to TRBJ2-5; 16 nucleotides agree with TRBD2. Germline V lookup: CDR1 SGHRS, CDR2 YFSETQ. V gave up 4 bases and J gave up 5 bases; unmatched junction bases: 11. There are 18 residues in the CDR3. The CDR3 DNA is TGCGCCAGCAGCACCTGGGGGACTAGCGGGGGGGCGGATGAGACCCAGTACTTC. This gives the protein CASSTWGTSGGADETQYF.